The text below deals with one T cell receptor (beta chain). These data are taken from a study of blood T cell repertoires in COVID-19. Cohort assignment relied on participant-reported clinical history. Clones were sequenced by immunoSEQ multiplex PCR, and TCRdb holds only the in-frame ones, with some missing. Of 200,000 to 250,000 clones in the sample, about four fifths were seen once. The V segment lost 0 bases and the J segment 7 bases; nucleotides outside the gene matches: 5. From germline, CDR1 is SGDLS and CDR2 YYNGEE. The CDR3 covers 15 residues. The sequenced sample consisted of PBMCs or T cells enriched from blood (not recorded which). The chain carries TRBV9 and TRBJ2-1, with TRBD2 matching 9 bases. The receptor's source is a man in his 60s who had recovered from COVID-19. The CDR3 DNA follows: TGTGCCAGCAGCGTAGCGGCGGGGGGGGAGAATGAGCAGTTCTTC. Translation gives CASSVAAGGENEQFF.